Listed below are T cell receptor beta chains from one sample, sequenced in a study of T cell responses to AZD1222 COVID-19 vaccine. This table comes from immunoSEQ multiplex PCR, and its TCRdb copy is limited to in-frame clones, with some not included. The sample includes some 120,000 clones, 90% seen only once; the top ten take 6% to 9%. The source material was peripheral blood, sampled on day 0 of AZD1222 vaccination. The source of these receptors is an adult in good health. The CDR3 runs from the conserved cysteine through the conserved F or W. Fields, in order: D gene, clone size, V gene, J gene, CDR3 protein, CDR3 DNA. A D gene is named only where the DNA matches it firmly. Some rows have no size entry. The others give once, few or many, or a class for an expanded clone.

-	-	TRBV5-1	TRBJ1-1	CASSFKRNTEAFF	TGCGCCAGCAGCTTTAAGAGGAACACTGAAGCTTTCTTT
TRBD1	-	TRBV19	TRBJ2-7	CASSSGTGSYEQYF	TGTGCCAGTAGTTCCGGGACAGGGTCCTACGAGCAGTACTTC
-	-	TRBV3-1/TRBV3-2	TRBJ2-7	CASSQGPGRAYEQYF	TGTGCCAGCAGCCAAGGCCCGGGGCGGGCCTACGAGCAGTACTTC
-	-	TRBV7-6	TRBJ2-2	CASSPHRDRDTGELFF	TGTGCCAGCAGCCCCCACAGGGATCGGGACACCGGGGAGCTGTTTTTT
-	-	TRBV3-1/TRBV3-2	TRBJ1-1	CASSQSDGYTEAFF	TGTGCCAGCAGCCAATCGGACGGGTACACTGAAGCTTTCTTT
TRBD1	-	TRBV10-3	TRBJ1-1	CANRGVGTEAFF	TGTGCCAACAGGGGTGTGGGGACTGAAGCTTTCTTT
-	-	TRBV28	TRBJ2-3	CASGRGETDTQYF	TGTGCCAGCGGGCGGGGAGAGACAGATACGCAGTATTTT
TRBD1	-	TRBV2	TRBJ1-1	CASRQGENTEAFF	TGTGCCAGCAGGCAGGGGGAAAACACTGAAGCTTTCTTT
TRBD2	-	TRBV27	TRBJ2-7	CASRGTSGAWEQYF	TGTGCCAGCAGGGGTACTAGCGGGGCTTGGGAGCAGTACTTC
-	-	TRBV4-2	TRBJ2-5	CASSQEAVRETQYF	TGTGCCAGCAGCCAAGAAGCGGTTCGGGAGACCCAGTACTTC
-	-	TRBV19	TRBJ1-1	CASSIVQLNTEAFF	TGTGCCAGTAGTATAGTCCAGCTGAACACTGAAGCTTTCTTT
TRBD1	-	TRBV5-1	TRBJ2-4	CASSLQAVRTGDVTKNIQYF	TGCGCCAGCAGCTTACAGGCTGTCCGGACAGGGGACGTGACCAAAAACATTCAGTACTTC
-	-	TRBV20-1	TRBJ1-5	CSASGGAGQPQHF	TGCAGTGCTAGTGGGGGGGCCGGACAGCCCCAGCATTTT
-	-	TRBV6-1	TRBJ2-1	CASSEVGRRGDEQFF	TGTGCCAGCAGTGAGGTGGGGCGCAGGGGTGATGAGCAGTTCTTC
-	-	TRBV18	TRBJ1-2	CASSPGASSGYTF	TGTGCCAGCTCACCAGGAGCCAGTAGCGGCTACACCTTC
TRBD1	once	TRBV10-3	TRBJ1-6	CAISESTQGNSPLHF	TGTGCCATCAGTGAGTCGACACAGGGGAATTCACCCCTCCACTTT
-	-	TRBV21-1	TRBJ2-5	CASSKVSGRAGAQYF	TGTGCCAGCAGCAAAGTTAGCGGGAGGGCCGGGGCCCAGTACTTC
TRBD1	-	TRBV3-1/TRBV3-2	TRBJ1-1	CASSQATGGTEAFF	TGTGCCAGCAGCCAAGCGACAGGGGGGACTGAAGCTTTCTTT
TRBD1	-	TRBV6-2/TRBV6-3	TRBJ2-7	CASSYSRQGEGYEQYF	TGTGCCAGCAGTTACTCGCGACAGGGGGAAGGTTACGAGCAGTACTTC
TRBD1	few	TRBV18	TRBJ2-1	CASSPPTGGNNEQFF	TGTGCCAGCTCACCCCCGACAGGGGGGAACAATGAGCAGTTCTTC
TRBD2	-	TRBV30	TRBJ2-3	CAWSVAGGVTDTQYF	TGTGCCTGGAGTGTAGCGGGAGGAGTCACAGATACGCAGTATTTT
TRBD1	-	TRBV24-1	TRBJ1-2	CATSDSIDRAGYTF	TGTGCCACCAGTGATTCGATTGACAGGGCTGGCTACACCTTC
-	-	TRBV12-5	TRBJ2-3	CASGLGGNRPDTQYF	TGTGCTAGTGGTTTGGGCGGGAACCGGCCAGATACGCAGTATTTT
TRBD1	-	TRBV19	TRBJ1-5	CAGGQGGWPQHF	TGTGCCGGTGGGCAGGGGGGATGGCCCCAGCATTTT
-	-	TRBV7-9	TRBJ2-3	CASSPGGPWDTQYF	TGTGCCAGCAGCCCCGGCGGCCCTTGGGATACGCAGTATTTT
-	-	TRBV11-2	TRBJ2-1	CASSLVRKRGEQFF	TGTGCCAGCAGCTTAGTCAGGAAAAGGGGTGAGCAGTTCTTC
-	-	TRBV18	TRBJ2-7	CASYENYEQYF	TGTGCCAGCTACGAGAACTACGAGCAGTACTTC
-	-	TRBV18	TRBJ2-7	CASSHHEQYF	TGTGCCAGCTCACACCACGAGCAGTACTTC
-	few	TRBV27	TRBJ2-7	CASSLLGGTVNEQYF	TGTGCCAGCAGTTTATTAGGGGGGACGGTCAACGAGCAGTACTTC
TRBD2	-	TRBV4-3	TRBJ2-1	CASSQTSGVHNEQFF	TGCGCCAGCAGCCAGACTAGCGGTGTCCACAATGAGCAGTTCTTC
TRBD2	-	TRBV11-3	TRBJ2-1	CASSLGKVAGGYNEQFF	TGTGCCAGCAGCTTAGGGAAGGTCGCGGGAGGGTACAATGAGCAGTTCTTC
TRBD2	-	TRBV19	TRBJ2-2	CASSIGSSGRAWAGELFF	TGTGCCAGTAGTATAGGGAGTAGCGGGAGGGCCTGGGCCGGGGAGCTGTTTTTT
-	-	TRBV2	TRBJ1-4	CASRYPRDAGNEKLFF	TGTGCCAGCAGGTACCCCCGGGACGCGGGTAATGAAAAACTGTTTTTT
-	-	TRBV20-1	TRBJ1-6	CSASKGAQNSPLHF	TGCAGTGCTAGTAAAGGGGCGCAGAATTCACCCCTCCACTTT
-	-	TRBV28	TRBJ2-1	CASSAGFDYNEQFF	TGTGCCAGCAGCGCGGGATTCGACTACAATGAGCAGTTCTTC
TRBD1	-	TRBV5-1	TRBJ1-1	CASRRDRVVSEAFF	TGCGCCAGCAGACGGGACAGGGTGGTCTCTGAAGCTTTCTTT
-	-	TRBV4-3	TRBJ2-2	CASSQEGAVGGELFF	TGCGCCAGCAGCCAAGAGGGGGCTGTGGGGGGGGAGCTGTTTTTT
TRBD1	-	TRBV27	TRBJ2-7	CASSLSASGTETYEQYF	TGTGCCAGCAGTTTATCGGCCTCCGGGACAGAGACCTACGAGCAGTACTTC
-	-	TRBV10-2	TRBJ2-1	CASRRTPDEQFF	TGCGCCAGTAGAAGAACCCCGGATGAGCAGTTCTTC
-	-	TRBV14	TRBJ1-1	CASNFDQQSEAFF	TGTGCCAGCAATTTCGACCAACAATCTGAAGCTTTCTTT
-	-	TRBV7-9	TRBJ2-7	CASSLYPYEQYF	TGTGCCAGCAGCTTATACCCCTACGAGCAGTACTTC
-	-	TRBV5-4	TRBJ1-1	CASGTGVSEAFF	TGTGCCAGCGGGACGGGGGTCAGCGAAGCTTTCTTT